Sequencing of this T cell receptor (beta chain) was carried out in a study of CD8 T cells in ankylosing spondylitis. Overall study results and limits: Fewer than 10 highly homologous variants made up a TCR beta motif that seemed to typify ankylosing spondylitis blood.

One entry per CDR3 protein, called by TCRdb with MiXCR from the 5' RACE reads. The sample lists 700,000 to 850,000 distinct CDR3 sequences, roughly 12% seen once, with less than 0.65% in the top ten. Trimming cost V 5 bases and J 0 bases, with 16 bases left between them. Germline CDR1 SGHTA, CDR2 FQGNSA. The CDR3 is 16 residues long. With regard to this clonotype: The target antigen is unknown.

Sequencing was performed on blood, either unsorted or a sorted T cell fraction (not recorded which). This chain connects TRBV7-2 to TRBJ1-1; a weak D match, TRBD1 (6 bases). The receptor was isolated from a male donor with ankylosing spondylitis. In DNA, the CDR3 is TGTGCCAGCAGCCGCGGGCCAGGGGAACTGAACACTGAAGCTTTCTTT. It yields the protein CASSRGPGELNTEAFF.